By sample fraction, the clone carrying this TCR beta chain is medium-sized. No cell fractionation was done, so the repertoire covers all unsorted peripheral blood T cells. The data were obtained in a study of HIV-infected patients and healthy controls. cDNA was made from 500 ng RNA using alpha and beta constant primers. Each of the alpha and beta chains got its own library through chain-specific third strand synthesis with indices. TCRdb analysed the 5' RACE reads with MiXCR anew, one entry per CDR3 protein. The profile shows some 15,000 distinct CDR3 sequences, approximately 7% of them singletons. V lost 10 bases to trimming and J lost 6 bases, with 18 bases between them. The CDR3 covers 13 residues.

The TCR sequence derives from an adult in good health. The rearrangement links TRBV12-3 or TRBV12-4 to TRBJ1-1, with D possibly being TRBD1 (6 bases). Material: blood. CDR3 loop: CATRSRQVAEAFF. The CDR3, as DNA: TGTGCCACCCGGAGCCGACAGGTCGCTGAAGCTTTCTTT.